This entry describes one TCR beta chain. Its cognate antigen is unknown. PCR involved 60 Vbeta and 13 Jbeta primers. Sequencing was performed with immunoSEQ multiplex PCR; in TCRdb, only in-frame clones are kept and a portion is missing. This repertoire shows 180,000 or so clones, over 75% found once; its top ten account for 1.5% to 2%. Germline loops: CDR1 LNHDA, CDR2 SQIVND (reference sequence). The V end was cut by 5 bases, the J end by 3 bases, with 20 bases between. CDR3 length equals 17 residues. The source of the sample is a study of cytomegalovirus exposure and HLA in healthy donors. General study points: Three chains linked to CMV were shown in vitro to be specific for CMV antigens.

This TCR was recovered from a woman under 40 in good health and CMV-seronegative. The chain combines TRBV19 with TRBJ1-5; TRBD1 is a possible D gene (6 bases). Sequencing was performed on PBMCs. The CDR3 region has the DNA TGTGCCAGTAGTGCCATAACAGGGAAGGGGATCAATCAGCCCCAGCATTTT. Translation gives CASSAITGKGINQPQHF.